This is a list of T cell receptor beta chains from one sample in a study of Ad26.COV2.S vaccination and SARS-CoV-2 variants. This table comes from immunoSEQ multiplex PCR, and its TCRdb copy is limited to in-frame clones, with some not included. The sample has around 140,000 clones; roughly 90% are singletons. The sample in question was peripheral blood, obtained after recovery from COVID-19. The receptors here all came from a human donor who had recovered from COVID-19. Both conserved end residues are part of each CDR3. D genes are given only for firm matches. Only some rows state a clone size, as once, few, many or a class for expanded clones.

len,abundance,j_gene,v_gene,d_gene,CDR3aa
14,NA,TRBJ2-3,TRBV9,TRBD1,CASSAQGAIDTQYF
14,NA,TRBJ2-7,TRBV7-2,TRBD2,CASSHTGGDYEQYF
15,NA,TRBJ2-7,TRBV6-5,NA,CASRPRPDGSYEQYF
14,NA,TRBJ1-2,TRBV30,NA,CAWSVPNSDYGYTF
13,NA,TRBJ2-5,TRBV28,NA,CASSPLDQETQYF
19,NA,TRBJ1-1,TRBV4-2,TRBD1,CASSQEKTGGMSSNTEAFF
16,NA,TRBJ1-4,TRBV6-2/TRBV6-3,NA,CASSFGPGPAEEKLFF
14,NA,TRBJ2-3,TRBV28,NA,CATRQRGGTDTQYF
15,NA,TRBJ1-3,TRBV6-5,TRBD1,CASSYTGQAGNTIYF
12,NA,TRBJ1-1,TRBV19,NA,CASSIGLREAFF
14,few,TRBJ1-2,TRBV7-9,NA,CASSNPVRSFRANF
15,few,TRBJ1-4,TRBV2,NA,CASSEFGQNNEKLFF
14,NA,TRBJ1-4,TRBV27,TRBD1,CASSIDRVGEKLFF
16,NA,TRBJ1-6,TRBV5-5,NA,CASSHQGARSYSPLHF
14,NA,TRBJ1-1,TRBV25-1,NA,CASSDSRGPLLAFF
11,NA,TRBJ1-4,TRBV20-1,NA,CSATTNEKLFF
14,NA,TRBJ2-7,TRBV4-3,NA,CASSRTVSGDEQYF
15,medium-sized,TRBJ1-5,TRBV6-5,TRBD1,CASSSGTVVGVPQHF
14,NA,TRBJ2-5,TRBV4-3,NA,CASSPTGRQETQYF
12,NA,TRBJ1-2,TRBV19,NA,CASGGLSYGYTF
14,once,TRBJ1-2,TRBV29-1,NA,CSVEAGRQGGGYTF
14,once,TRBJ1-2,TRBV7-2,TRBD1,CASSLDRTDYGYTF
13,NA,TRBJ1-1,TRBV28,NA,CASSLTVDTEAFF
15,NA,TRBJ2-5,TRBV2,TRBD2,CASSETSGPQETQYF
13,NA,TRBJ2-3,TRBV10-2,TRBD2,CASRTSGDDTQYF
17,NA,TRBJ2-3,TRBV27,NA,CASSLKGGGGGTDTQYF
15,NA,TRBJ2-2,TRBV5-1,NA,CASSFGSANTGELFF
15,NA,TRBJ2-2,TRBV19,NA,CASSSSGTLTGELFF
10,NA,TRBJ1-2,TRBV2,NA,CASSEGVDAF
16,NA,TRBJ2-3,TRBV9,NA,CASSSGAGAYTDTQYF
16,NA,TRBJ2-7,TRBV4-3,NA,CASSQESGLSSYEQYF